Sequencing of this T cell receptor (beta chain) was carried out in a study of T-cell memory formation after mild COVID-19 listed by TCRdb under 2021. General notes on the study: TCR sequence clusters from the two donors were largely donor specific. In a couple of donors, T-cell clones that expanded and contracted after mild COVID-19 were tracked by sequencing TCRalpha and TCRbeta repertoires over time. Two young, previously healthy adult volunteers, one female and one male, were included in the cohort. The research as a whole found: Some responding clones were detected in pre-infection memory, suggesting pre-existing cross-reactive memory T cells joined the SARS-CoV-2 response. Contracting CD4+ clones were located mainly in the CM and EM memory subsets, whereas CD8+ clones were found to be enriched in EMRA. SARS-CoV-2 specificity was not confirmed for the second-wave clones peaking on day 37. Balanced CD4/CD8 phenotypes were observed for clones contracting from day 15 to 85, whereas a bias towards CD4+ was observed for a second wave of clones expanding from day 15 to 37. Only a couple of mild cases were covered in the study, and larger cohorts including severe cases with pre-infection samples were considered necessary.

The run used an Illumina NovaSeq 6000. Using 5'RACE with constant-segment primers, TCRalpha and TCRbeta cDNA libraries were constructed, with sample barcodes and unique molecular identifiers added in the process. RNA was extracted from every sample with Trizol reagent. Amplification of the libraries took two PCR steps, and the second step added a second sample barcode plus Illumina TruSeq adapters. Libraries were sequenced on an Illumina NovaSeq with 2 x 150 bp paired-end reads. Regarding the original processing steps: Reads were demultiplexed and collapsed into UMI-guided consensus sequences with migec v1.2.7. Using mixcr v2.1.11, UMI consensuses were aligned to TRA and TRB V and J templates and then assembled into clonotypes. A clonotype was counted as expanded or contracted only if both edgeR and NoisET called the change significant, with noise models trained on biological replicates. For edgeR calls, the cutoffs were a false discovery rate-adjusted p below 0.01 and a log2 fold-change threshold of 1. PCA with hierarchical clustering of max-normalized trajectories of the 1000 most abundant clonotypes was used as exploratory dynamics analysis. Separately sequenced CD4+ and CD8+ repertoires were used to assign the CD4 or CD8 phenotype of responding clones. TCRdb redid the processing of the public reads, applying fastp at Q25 and MiXCR, and retained in-frame beta chains. All rows with the same CDR3 protein become a single entry with the most common DNA and genes. The V and J calls were not made by the authors but by TCRdb's processing. This sample is represented by 270,000 or so distinct CDR3 sequences; over 15% of them were singletons. The ten largest account for 20% to 25% of the sample.

Relative to germline, V is 1 base shorter and J is 2 bases shorter, with 14 bases between their ends. Taken from the germline V gene, the CDR1 and CDR2 loops are SGHTA and FQGNSA. Including cysteine and phenylalanine, the CDR3 has 16 amino acids. The entry retains the CDR3 DNA only, 48 bases that are in frame from base 1. Ficoll-Paque density gradient centrifugation was the method used to isolate PBMCs. This clonotype was recorded a few times. No antigen is known for it. Per-base qualities were not stored, and no clone one base away is much larger. Source material: PBMCs or a T cell subset sorted from them (not recorded which). The clonotype comes from a man aged 18 to 30 who had mild COVID-19 (a few samples of this study predate the infection). The sample titles of this study are shuffled in the database, so cell type and time point are left out; the donor was told from shared clones. The chain joins TRBV7-2 to TRBJ1-2; a tentative D match to TRBD1 spans 5 bases. CDR3 loop: CASSLDPTASNYGYTF. The nucleotide sequence is given as TGTGCCAGCAGCTTAGACCCGACAGCCTCCAACTATGGCTACACCTTC.